This T cell receptor beta chain was sequenced during a study of technical replicates of blood from several donors. Using immunoSEQ multiplex PCR, the repertoire was profiled, and TCRdb retains in-frame clones only, with some absent. The repertoire has tens of thousands of clones, roughly 90% of them found once; the top ten carry around 0.42%. Source material: T cells isolated from PBMCs. The TCR comes from a human donor in good health.

The CDR3 DNA sequence: TGTGCCACCGTCCCGGGACTAGCGGGAGGGCCAGATACGCAGTATTTT. Its translation: CATVPGLAGGPDTQYF. The chain links TRBV10-3 to TRBJ2-3; 16 bases align to TRBD2. V trimming: 10 bases; J trimming: 4 bases; junction bases outside the gene matches: 8. The CDR3 covers 16 residues. The V gene's germline CDR1 is ENHRY and CDR2 SYGVKD.